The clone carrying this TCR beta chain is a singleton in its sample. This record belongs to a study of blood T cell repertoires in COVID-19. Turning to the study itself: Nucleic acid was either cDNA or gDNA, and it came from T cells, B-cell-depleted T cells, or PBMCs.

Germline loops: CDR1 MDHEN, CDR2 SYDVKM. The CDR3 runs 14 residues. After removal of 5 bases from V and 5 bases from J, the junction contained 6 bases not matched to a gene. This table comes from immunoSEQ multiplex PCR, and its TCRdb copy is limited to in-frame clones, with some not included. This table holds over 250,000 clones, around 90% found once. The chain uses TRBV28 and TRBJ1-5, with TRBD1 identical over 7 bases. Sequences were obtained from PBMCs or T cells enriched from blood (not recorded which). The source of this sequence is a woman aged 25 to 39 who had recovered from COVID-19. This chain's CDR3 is CASSPGTAYQPQHF. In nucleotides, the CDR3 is TGTGCCAGCAGTCCCGGGACAGCTTATCAGCCCCAGCATTTT.